These T cell receptor beta chains were read from a single sample in a study of blood T cell repertoires in COVID-19. Produced via immunoSEQ multiplex PCR; TCRdb's table is partial and in-frame only. The sample includes about 140,000 clones, roughly 81% of them seen just once. The specimen sequenced was peripheral blood. The receptor set was obtained from a woman in her forties or fifties with active or convalescent COVID-19. Both conserved end residues are part of each CDR3. The D gene is left open where the match is weak. Only part of the rows carry a size: once, few, many, or a class if the clone is expanded.

d_gene | j_gene | abundance | v_gene | CDR3aa | CDR3nt
TRBD1 | TRBJ2-2 | NA | TRBV5-1 | CASKWGTGVNTGELFF | TGCGCCAGCAAGTGGGGCACAGGGGTAAACACCGGGGAGCTGTTTTTT
NA | TRBJ1-1 | NA | TRBV6-2/TRBV6-3 | CASSYSGVGRGIWNTEAFF | TGTGCCAGCAGTTACTCGGGTGTCGGGAGGGGGATTTGGAACACTGAAGCTTTCTTT
NA | TRBJ2-1 | NA | TRBV27 | CASSPRWRGGYNEQFF | TGTGCCAGCAGTCCCCGGTGGAGGGGTGGGTACAATGAGCAGTTCTTC
NA | TRBJ2-3 | NA | TRBV1 | CTSSRLQREKTDTQYF | TGCACCAGCAGCCGCCTTCAGCGGGAGAAGACAGATACGCAGTATTTT
NA | TRBJ1-5 | once | TRBV7-8 | CASSLAPQQSQPQHF | TGTGCCAGCAGCTTAGCTCCCCAACAGAGTCAGCCCCAGCATTTT
NA | TRBJ1-1 | NA | TRBV6-2/TRBV6-3 | CASSFQGPNTEAFF | TGTGCCAGCAGTTTCCAGGGGCCCAACACTGAAGCTTTCTTT
NA | TRBJ1-4 | NA | TRBV5-4 | CASSVDSLNEKLFF | TGTGCCAGCAGCGTAGACAGCCTAAATGAAAAACTGTTTTTT
TRBD1 | TRBJ1-2 | NA | TRBV6-5 | CASTTGVGYGYTF | TGTGCCAGCACTACAGGGGTCGGCTATGGCTACACCTTC
NA | TRBJ2-2 | NA | TRBV7-9 | CASSLGANTGELFF | TGTGCCAGCAGCTTAGGAGCGAACACCGGGGAGCTGTTTTTT
NA | TRBJ1-2 | NA | TRBV6-5 | CASSPPTGGYTF | TGTGCCAGCAGCCCCCCGACGGGTGGCTACACCTTC
NA | TRBJ1-5 | NA | TRBV6-5 | CASSYSAGWGQPQHF | TGTGCCAGCAGTTACTCGGCAGGGTGGGGACAGCCCCAGCATTTT
NA | TRBJ1-1 | NA | TRBV4-1 | CASSQDTRDTEAFF | TGCGCCAGCAGCCAAGATACCCGGGACACTGAAGCTTTCTTT
TRBD1 | TRBJ1-2 | NA | TRBV5-1 | CASTPGGGQVNYGYTF | TGCGCCAGCACCCCTGGTGGGGGACAGGTCAACTATGGCTACACCTTC
TRBD1 | TRBJ1-1 | NA | TRBV28 | CASKSAGGSAEAFF | TGTGCCAGCAAAAGCGCAGGGGGAAGTGCTGAAGCTTTCTTT
NA | TRBJ1-1 | NA | TRBV6-1 | CASSEALPGSRRTEAFF | TGTGCCAGCAGTGAAGCCCTTCCTGGCAGTAGGAGGACTGAAGCTTTCTTT
NA | TRBJ1-4 | NA | TRBV7-2 | CASSSAGGQKLFF | TGTGCCAGCAGCTCTGCCGGAGGCCAGAAACTGTTTTTT
NA | TRBJ2-1 | NA | TRBV11-2 | CASSSRLRNNEQFF | TGTGCCAGCAGCTCCAGGTTAAGGAACAATGAGCAGTTCTTC
TRBD2 | TRBJ2-7 | few | TRBV5-1 | CASSADGTSYEQYF | TGCGCCAGCAGCGCGGACGGGACTAGCTACGAGCAGTACTTC
TRBD2 | TRBJ2-4 | NA | TRBV4-2 | CASSQVASGGEVSKNIQYF | TGTGCCAGCAGCCAAGTTGCCAGCGGGGGGGAGGTGTCCAAAAACATTCAGTACTTC
NA | TRBJ1-6 | NA | TRBV10-3 | CAISGGVGSYNSPLHF | TGTGCCATCAGTGGCGGTGTCGGCTCCTATAATTCACCCCTCCACTTT
NA | TRBJ1-1 | once | TRBV20-1 | CSARGEFEAFF | TGCAGTGCGCGGGGGGAATTCGAAGCTTTCTTT
TRBD1 | TRBJ1-1 | NA | TRBV18 | CASSPLDRLNTEAFF | TGTGCCAGCTCACCACTGGACAGGTTGAACACTGAAGCTTTCTTT
TRBD1 | TRBJ1-1 | NA | TRBV7-8 | CASSPGTRGTNTEAFF | TGTGCCAGCAGCCCGGGGACCAGGGGGACTAACACTGAAGCTTTCTTT
NA | TRBJ1-1 | NA | TRBV6-6 | CASSYPLGAVNTEAFF | TGTGCCAGCAGTTACCCCCTGGGGGCAGTGAACACTGAAGCTTTCTTT
NA | TRBJ1-6 | NA | TRBV3-1/TRBV3-2 | CASSQDPQGHSPLHF | TGTGCCAGCAGCCAAGATCCTCAGGGGCATTCACCCCTCCACTTT
NA | TRBJ1-1 | NA | TRBV11-2 | CASSLLEGRSTEAFF | TGTGCCAGCAGCTTATTGGAGGGTAGGAGCACTGAAGCTTTCTTT
TRBD2 | TRBJ2-4 | NA | TRBV3-1/TRBV3-2 | CASSQEGLAGARRKTKNIQYF | TGTGCCAGCAGCCAAGAAGGGCTAGCGGGAGCACGGCGTAAAACCAAAAACATTCAGTACTTC
TRBD1 | TRBJ1-5 | NA | TRBV20-1 | CSASNPGGWQPQHF | TGCAGTGCTAGTAATCCAGGGGGCTGGCAGCCCCAGCATTTT
TRBD1 | TRBJ2-7 | NA | TRBV18 | CASSPVSQGQVYEQYF | TGTGCCAGCTCACCAGTAAGCCAGGGACAGGTCTACGAGCAGTACTTC
NA | TRBJ2-1 | NA | TRBV18 | CASSPSTDNEQFF | TGTGCCAGCTCCCCCTCCACGGACAATGAGCAGTTCTTC